At least ten counts were recorded for the clone carrying this T cell receptor beta chain. Its antigen is still unknown. This CDR3 spans 13 amino acids. Trimming shortened V by 1 base and J by 5 bases, and 7 bases separated the two germline ends. CDR1 SGHDN and CDR2 FVKESK come from the germline V gene. The sample comes from a study of prognosis after radiotherapy for stage I lung cancer. Study context: With stereotactic body radiotherapy, no patient received any concurrent therapy. Overall study results and limits: Lower Shannon entropy after stereotactic body radiation therapy was observed in patients who went on to develop distant metastases.

Node negativity on CT and PET/CT was present in all patients, alongside an absence of prior chemotherapy, radiotherapy or other malignancies. Collection of peripheral blood, in a volume of approximately 6.2 milliliters, was performed at each of two time points. From genomic DNA, TCR beta CDR3 was amplified by two-round multiplex PCR. Primers targeting each individual TRBV and TRBJ gene were applied in first-round PCR. TCRdb re-called the multiplex PCR reads through MiXCR, storing one row per CDR3 protein. The table shows approximately 13,000 distinct CDR3 sequences, with around a third occurring only once.

The receptor was derived from a donor aged 50 or older with non-small cell lung cancer. The sample was PBMCs, taken before or after stereotactic body radiation therapy (not recorded which). The chain has TRBV14 and TRBJ2-3; no reliable D call. Here the CDR3 DNA reads TGTGCCAGCAGCCAAGGGTTGCAAGATACGCAGTATTTT. Amino acid sequence: CASSQGLQDTQYF.